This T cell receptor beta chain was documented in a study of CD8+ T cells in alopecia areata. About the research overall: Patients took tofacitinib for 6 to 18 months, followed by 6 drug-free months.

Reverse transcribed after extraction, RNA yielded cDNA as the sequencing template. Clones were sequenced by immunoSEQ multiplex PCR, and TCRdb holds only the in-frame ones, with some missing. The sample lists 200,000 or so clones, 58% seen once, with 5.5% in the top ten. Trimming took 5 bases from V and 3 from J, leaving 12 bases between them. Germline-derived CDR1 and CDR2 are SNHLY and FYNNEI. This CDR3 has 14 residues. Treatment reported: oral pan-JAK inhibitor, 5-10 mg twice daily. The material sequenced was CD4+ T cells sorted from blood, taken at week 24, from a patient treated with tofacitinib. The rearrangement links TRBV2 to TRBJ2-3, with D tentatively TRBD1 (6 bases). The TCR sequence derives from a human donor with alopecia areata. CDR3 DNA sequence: TGTGCCAGCAGTCCCTACAGGGAAACAGATACGCAGTATTTT. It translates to CASSPYRETDTQYF.